This is a list of T cell receptor beta chains from one sample in a study of shared clonotypes between healthy human individuals. The table came from immunoSEQ multiplex PCR; TCRdb's copy has only in-frame clones and leaves some out. The top ten hold 0.11% of the sample, which has 660,000 or so clones, roughly 95% seen once. What was sequenced was naive CD8+ T cells sorted from blood. These receptors originate from a woman aged 25-40 years in good health. Each CDR3 is given with its conserved first and last residue. Each record gives: CDR3 DNA, CDR3 protein, V gene, D gene, clone size, J gene. The D gene is left open where the match is weak. Clone size is stated in some rows and not others, as once, few, many or a class when expanded.

TGTGCCAGCAGCTGGACAGGGAATGCCGCCGAGCAGTACTTC CASSWTGNAAEQYF TRBV7-6 TRBD1 NA TRBJ2-7
TGTGCCAGCAGCACCGCGAGGGAAGAGACCCAGTACTTC CASSTAREETQYF TRBV13 NA NA TRBJ2-5
TGTGCCAGCAGCTCCGGGACAGACTTTCAATACGGGGATACGCAGTATTTT CASSSGTDFQYGDTQYF TRBV5-4 TRBD1 NA TRBJ2-3
TGCGCCAGCAGCGAGACTAGTGAGCAGTTCTTC CASSETSEQFF TRBV5-1 NA NA TRBJ2-1
TGTGCCAGTAGTGGTGGAACGACTAGCACAGATACGCAGTATTTT CASSGGTTSTDTQYF TRBV19 NA NA TRBJ2-3
TGTGCCAGCTTCCCAACTTGGTATGGGAGCACAGATACGCAGTATTTT CASFPTWYGSTDTQYF TRBV7-9 NA NA TRBJ2-3
TGTGCCAGTAGTATCGGGACAGGACTGTACGAGCAGTACTTC CASSIGTGLYEQYF TRBV19 TRBD1 NA TRBJ2-7
TGTGCCAGCAGCTTTGGCATGGGGTACGAGCAGTACTTC CASSFGMGYEQYF TRBV5-6 NA NA TRBJ2-7
TGTGCCAGCAGCCCCGCTAGTACCGGGGAGCTGTTTTTT CASSPASTGELFF TRBV5-6 NA once TRBJ2-2
TGTGCCAGCCGCGAGAGCAGCGACTCGTACAATGAGCAGTTCTTC CASRESSDSYNEQFF TRBV27 NA NA TRBJ2-1
TGTGCCAGCAGTTTCGGGGGTAATGAGCAGTTCTTC CASSFGGNEQFF TRBV27 NA NA TRBJ2-1
TGTGCCAGCATCCCCCTTGTTGGGACAGGATATGGCTACACCTTC CASIPLVGTGYGYTF TRBV7-6 TRBD1 NA TRBJ1-2
TGTGCCAGCAGCTTACGGAATAGAGGGGAGACCCAGTACTTC CASSLRNRGETQYF TRBV2 NA NA TRBJ2-5
TGTGCCAGCAGTCATGGGACTACCAGCGGGAGAATAGATACGCAGTATTTT CASSHGTTSGRIDTQYF TRBV28 TRBD2 NA TRBJ2-3
TGCAGCGTCATGGACGAGGCCTACGAGCAGTACTTC CSVMDEAYEQYF TRBV29-1 NA NA TRBJ2-7
TGTGCCACCCAAGCTAGCGGGAGTACTTACAATGAGCAGTTCTTC CATQASGSTYNEQFF TRBV28 TRBD2 NA TRBJ2-1
TGTGCCAGTAGTATTACTAGCGGGATGTACGAGCAGTACTTC CASSITSGMYEQYF TRBV19 TRBD2 NA TRBJ2-7
TGTGCCAGCAGCCCAGGGGGCCGTGGTGGCTACACCTTC CASSPGGRGGYTF TRBV5-8 TRBD1 NA TRBJ1-2
TGCGCCAGCTCCACGACTAGCGGCTCCTACGAGCAGTACTTC CASSTTSGSYEQYF TRBV10-2 TRBD2 NA TRBJ2-7
TGTGCCAGCAGCTTGGCCGGACAGGAGTTCGGGGAGTTCGGTGGCTACACCTTC CASSLAGQEFGEFGGYTF TRBV5-6 TRBD1 NA TRBJ1-2
TGTGCCAGCAGTTACCAGGGTACTGGGAATGAGCAGTTCTTC CASSYQGTGNEQFF TRBV6-5 NA NA TRBJ2-1
TGTGCCAGCAGCCCCGGGACTAGCGGGTCCTACGAGCAGTACTTC CASSPGTSGSYEQYF TRBV27 TRBD2 NA TRBJ2-7
TGTGCCACTAGCGAGTACTACGAGCAGTACTTC CATSEYYEQYF TRBV19 NA NA TRBJ2-7
TGCGCCAGCAGCCAAGGGGCGGCTGGGGCCAACGTCCTGACTTTC CASSQGAAGANVLTF TRBV4-1 NA NA TRBJ2-6
TGTGCCAGCAGCACGGATGGGGAGCCCAATCAGCCCCAGCATTTT CASSTDGEPNQPQHF TRBV11-2 NA NA TRBJ1-5
TGTGCCAGCAGTCTATTTACGGGGAGCTCCTACGAGCAGTACTTC CASSLFTGSSYEQYF TRBV11-2 NA NA TRBJ2-7
TGTGCCAGCAGCTTGGGGGCCTACGAGCAGTACTTC CASSLGAYEQYF TRBV5-6 NA once TRBJ2-7
TGTGCCTGGAGTGTACTGGGGACTAGCTCAGATACGCAGTATTTT CAWSVLGTSSDTQYF TRBV30 TRBD2 NA TRBJ2-3
TGTGCCAGCAGTTTAGGGGCAGGGGGGCGGATTGTGCAGTACTTC CASSLGAGGRIVQYF TRBV28 NA NA TRBJ2-7
TGTGCCAGCAGCCGGGACCGGGCCCTCGGAGAGACCCAGTACTTC CASSRDRALGETQYF TRBV7-6 NA once TRBJ2-5
TGTGCCAGCAGCGGCAGGGCGAACACCGGGGAGCTGTTTTTT CASSGRANTGELFF TRBV9 NA NA TRBJ2-2
TGTGCCTGGTCGACTAGCGGGAATTACGAGCAGTACTTC CAWSTSGNYEQYF TRBV30 TRBD2 NA TRBJ2-7
TGTGCCAGCAGCTCGGGGGCTAGCGGAGACACCGGGGAGCTGTTTTTT CASSSGASGDTGELFF TRBV13 NA once TRBJ2-2
TGTGCCAGCAGTCCAACGGGACTAGCGGGAGGAAAAAGCTCCTACAATGAGCAGTTCTTC CASSPTGLAGGKSSYNEQFF TRBV27 TRBD2 NA TRBJ2-1
TGCAGCGTTGACACGTCTGGCACTAGCGGGAGGGCCTTCTACAATGAGCAGTTCTTC CSVDTSGTSGRAFYNEQFF TRBV29-1 TRBD2 NA TRBJ2-1
TGTGCCAGCAGCTCGACGATGAACACTGAAGCTTTCTTT CASSSTMNTEAFF TRBV7-6 NA NA TRBJ1-1
TGTGCCAGCAGTTTGGGGGACAGGGAGTTCTTC CASSLGDREFF TRBV27 TRBD1 NA TRBJ2-1
TGTGCCAGCACCACGACAGGGTTCGATGAGCAGTTCTTC CASTTTGFDEQFF TRBV25-1 TRBD1 NA TRBJ2-1